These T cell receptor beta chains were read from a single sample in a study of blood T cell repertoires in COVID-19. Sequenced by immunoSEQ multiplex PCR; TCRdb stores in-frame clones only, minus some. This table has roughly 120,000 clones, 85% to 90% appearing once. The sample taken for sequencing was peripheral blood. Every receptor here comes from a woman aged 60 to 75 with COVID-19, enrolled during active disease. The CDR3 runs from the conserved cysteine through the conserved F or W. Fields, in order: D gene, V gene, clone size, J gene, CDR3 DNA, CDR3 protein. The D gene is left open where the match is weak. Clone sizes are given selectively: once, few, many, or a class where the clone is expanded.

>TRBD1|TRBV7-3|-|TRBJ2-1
TGTGCCAGCAGCCCAAACCAGGGGGATCGGCAGTTCTTC
CASSPNQGDRQFF
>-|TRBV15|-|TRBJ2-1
TGTGCCACCAGCAGAGATCCCGGGGGTGGATACAATGAGCAGTTCTTC
CATSRDPGGGYNEQFF
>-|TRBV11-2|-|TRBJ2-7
TGTGCCAGCAGCTTATGGGCCTCTGGCGAGCAGTACTTC
CASSLWASGEQYF
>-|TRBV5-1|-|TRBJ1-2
TGCGCCAGCAGCTTAGTGAGTGCCTATGGCTACACCTTC
CASSLVSAYGYTF
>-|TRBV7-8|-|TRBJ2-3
TGTGCCAGCAGCTTAGAAAGTGACAAAGATACGCAGTATTTT
CASSLESDKDTQYF
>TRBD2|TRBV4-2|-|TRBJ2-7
TGTGCCAGCAGCCTGGGACTAGCGGGGTTGAGAGAGCAGTACTTC
CASSLGLAGLREQYF
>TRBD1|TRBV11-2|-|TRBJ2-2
TGTGCCAGCAGCTCGAACAGGGGCACCGGGGAGCTGTTTTTT
CASSSNRGTGELFF
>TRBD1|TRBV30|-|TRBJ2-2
TGTGCCTGGAGTGTACTGGCAGGGGGCTCCGGGGAGCTGTTTTTT
CAWSVLAGGSGELFF
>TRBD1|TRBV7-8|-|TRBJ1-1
TGTGCCAGCAGCATAGGTAAGGGGGCGCGGAGTCCTGAAGCTTTCTTT
CASSIGKGARSPEAFF
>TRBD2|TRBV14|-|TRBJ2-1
TGTGCCAGCAGCCACACTAGCGGGGGCTACAATGAGCAGTTCTTC
CASSHTSGGYNEQFF
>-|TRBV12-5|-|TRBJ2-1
TGTGCTAGTGGTTTAAGGGGGGGTGATGAGCAGTTCTTC
CASGLRGGDEQFF
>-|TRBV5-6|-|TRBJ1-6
TGTGCCAGCAGCAATAATAATTCACCCCTCCACTTT
CASSNNNSPLHF
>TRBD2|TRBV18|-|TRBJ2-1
TGTGCCAGCTCACCGGGGGGGTCATACAATGAGCAGTTCTTC
CASSPGGSYNEQFF
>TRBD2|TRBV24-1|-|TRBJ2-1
TGTGCCACCAGTGATTTGGCGGGGGAAGCTCGGTTCTTC
CATSDLAGEARFF
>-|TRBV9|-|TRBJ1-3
TGTGCCAGCAGCGTAGATCACGGGTACTCCTCTGGAAACACCATATATTTT
CASSVDHGYSSGNTIYF
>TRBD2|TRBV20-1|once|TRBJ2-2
TGCAGTGCTAGTCGCCAGCGGGGACCCCTTGACGGGGAGCTGTTTTTT
CSASRQRGPLDGELFF
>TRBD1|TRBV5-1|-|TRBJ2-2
TGCGCCAGCAGCTTGGCCGGGACAGCGAACACCGGGGAGCTGTTTTTT
CASSLAGTANTGELFF
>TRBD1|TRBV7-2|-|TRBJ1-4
TGTGCCAGCAGCCGCAAAACAGGGGAACCGCTGTTTTTT
CASSRKTGEPLFF
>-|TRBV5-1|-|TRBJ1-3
TGCGCCAGCAGCTTGGCCCCGGACACCATGAGCTCTGGAAACACCATATATTTT
CASSLAPDTMSSGNTIYF
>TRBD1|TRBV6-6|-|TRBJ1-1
TGTGCCAGCAGTTACTCGACAGGACAAGGGGGCGCTTTCTTT
CASSYSTGQGGAFF
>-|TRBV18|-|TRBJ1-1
TGTGCCAGCTCACCACCAGCAACTGAAGCTTTCTTT
CASSPPATEAFF
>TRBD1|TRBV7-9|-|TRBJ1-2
TGTGCCAGCAGCTTAGCGGGCGGGACAGGTCAGGATGGCTACACCTTC
CASSLAGGTGQDGYTF
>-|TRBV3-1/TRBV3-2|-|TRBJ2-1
TGTGCCAGCAGCCCCTCGGGGGGCCTCTACAATGAGCAGTTCTTC
CASSPSGGLYNEQFF
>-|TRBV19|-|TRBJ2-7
TGTGCCAGTAGTCCAGGGACCTACGAGCAGTACTTC
CASSPGTYEQYF
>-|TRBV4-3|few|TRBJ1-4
TGCGCCAGCAGCCCCTCTGTGAGCTATGAAAAACTGTTTTTT
CASSPSVSYEKLFF
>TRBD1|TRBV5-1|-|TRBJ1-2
TGCGCCAGCAGCTTGGAGGGACAGGGGCATGGCTACACCTTC
CASSLEGQGHGYTF
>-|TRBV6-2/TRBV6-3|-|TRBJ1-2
TGTGCCAGCAGCCCCCGGGGGAAGGGCGACTATGGCTACACCTTC
CASSPRGKGDYGYTF
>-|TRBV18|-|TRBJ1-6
TGTGCCAGCTCAGTGGATGGACTAGGGTCACCCCTCCACTTT
CASSVDGLGSPLHF
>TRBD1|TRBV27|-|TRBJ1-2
TGTGCCAGCAGTCTGGGACAGGGGAACTATGGCTACACCTTC
CASSLGQGNYGYTF
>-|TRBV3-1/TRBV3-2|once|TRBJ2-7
TGTGCCAGCACCGTCCAGGGGTCTCCGGACTACGAGCAGTACTTC
CASTVQGSPDYEQYF
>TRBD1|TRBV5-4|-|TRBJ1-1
TGTGCCAGCAGCAAACCCCAGACAGGGGCAACAGCTGAAGCTTTCTTT
CASSKPQTGATAEAFF
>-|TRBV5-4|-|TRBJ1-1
TGTGCCAGCAGCCCCACTCGGTCGTGGAGAGGGTTGAACACTGAAGCTTTCTTT
CASSPTRSWRGLNTEAFF
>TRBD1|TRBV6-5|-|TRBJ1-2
TGTGCCAGCAGGGCAGGGGGCTACGGCTACACCTTC
CASRAGGYGYTF
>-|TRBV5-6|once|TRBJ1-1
TGTGCCAGCAGCTTCAGGTGGGGGGGGAACACTGAAGCTTTCTTT
CASSFRWGGNTEAFF
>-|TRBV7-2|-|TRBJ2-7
TGTGCCAGCAGCTTCGATGTCTACTACGAGCAGTACTTC
CASSFDVYYEQYF
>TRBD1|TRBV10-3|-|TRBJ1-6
TGTGCCATCAGTGAAAGGACAGGGGGAAATTCACCCCTCCACTTT
CAISERTGGNSPLHF
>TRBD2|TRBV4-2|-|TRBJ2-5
TGTGCCAGCAGCCGATCTAGCGGGGGGGCTCCAGAGACCCAGTACTTC
CASSRSSGGAPETQYF
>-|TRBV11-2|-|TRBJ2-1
TGTGCCAGCAGCCCGGATTGGACAGTCAACAATGAGCAGTTCTTC
CASSPDWTVNNEQFF
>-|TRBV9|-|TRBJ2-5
TGTGCCAGCAGCAGGGGGGGAGAGACCCAGTACTTC
CASSRGGETQYF
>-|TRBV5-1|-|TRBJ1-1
TGCGCCAGCAGCAATCCCCAGGGAACTGAAGCTTTCTTT
CASSNPQGTEAFF
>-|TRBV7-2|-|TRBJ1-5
TGTGCCAGCAGCCCGGACAGATCCTATAGCAATCAGCCCCAGCATTTT
CASSPDRSYSNQPQHF
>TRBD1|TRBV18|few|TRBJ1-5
TGTGCCAGCTCACCGCTCGACAGGGGCGGCAATCAGCCCCAGCATTTT
CASSPLDRGGNQPQHF
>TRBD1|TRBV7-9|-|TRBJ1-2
TGTGCCAGCAGCTTAGTGGCAGGGGGTGGCTACACCTTC
CASSLVAGGGYTF
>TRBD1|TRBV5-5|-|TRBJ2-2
TGTGCCAGCAGGAGGCCAGGGGGAACCGGGGAGCTGTTTTTT
CASRRPGGTGELFF
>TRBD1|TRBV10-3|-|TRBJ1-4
TGTGCCATCAGTGATACTGGGACAGGGTGGGAAAAACTGTTTTTT
CAISDTGTGWEKLFF
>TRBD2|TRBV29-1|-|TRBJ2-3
TGCAGCGTTGGTCTAGCGGGGGGAGGGGCAGATACGCAGTATTTT
CSVGLAGGGADTQYF
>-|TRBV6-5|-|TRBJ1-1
TGTGCCAGCAGACAGCCCATGAACACTGAAGCTTTCTTT
CASRQPMNTEAFF
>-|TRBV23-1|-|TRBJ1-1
TGCGCCAGCTCCGACACTGACACTGAAGCTTTCTTT
CASSDTDTEAFF
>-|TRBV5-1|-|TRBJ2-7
TGCGCCAGCAGGGAGGGCGGAGGTACCTACGAGCAGTACTTC
CASREGGGTYEQYF
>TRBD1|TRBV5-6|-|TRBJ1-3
TGTGCCAGCAGCTTCCCTGAGGACAGGGGAAACACCATATATTTT
CASSFPEDRGNTIYF
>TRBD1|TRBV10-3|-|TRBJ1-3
TGTGCCATCTACCCAGGGGGCAACTCTGGAAACACCATATATTTT
CAIYPGGNSGNTIYF
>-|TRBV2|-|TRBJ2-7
TGTGCCATGACTGAAGGATACGAGCAGTACTTC
CAMTEGYEQYF
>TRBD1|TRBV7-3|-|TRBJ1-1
TGTGCCAGCAGCTGGGGACAGCACACTGAAGCTTTCTTT
CASSWGQHTEAFF